This T cell receptor (beta chain) was retrieved from a study of blood T cell repertoires in COVID-19. The wider study: Acute-phase and convalescent COVID-19 samples originated in the United States, Italy and Spain.

Authors' analysis steps: Using reference gene primer amplification, nucleated cell counts were estimated. Generated by immunoSEQ multiplex PCR, the TCRdb table keeps only in-frame clones and is missing some. The V and J calls and clone size are taken from that table; D and trimming were inferred from the DNA. The profile shows 120,000 or so clones, 80% to 85% of them singletons. CDR3 length: 13 residues. Looked up from germline, CDR1 is MNHEY and CDR2 is SVGAGI. V was shortened by 6 bases and J by 4 bases, with 12 bases between the two germline ends. The TCR was taken from a woman aged 45-60 years with acute or convalescent COVID-19. Sequenced input: peripheral blood. The chain is built from TRBV6-5 and TRBJ1-1; D ambiguous. Here the CDR3 DNA reads TGTGCCAGCAGCCCCCCGGAGGTCACTGAAGCTTTCTTT. Translated, it gives CASSPPEVTEAFF.